This T cell receptor (beta chain) is drawn from a study of early T cells in non-severe SARS-CoV-2 infection. Overall study: Chains were unpaired, as sequencing was done on bulk RNA from unsorted whole blood.

Attachment of unique molecular identifiers to individual cDNA molecules was performed. TCRdb redid the calling of the 5' RACE reads with MiXCR, one entry per CDR3 protein. Found here are tens of thousands of distinct CDR3 sequences, about 6% of them singletons; the top ten hold 3% to 3.5%. Looked up from germline, CDR1 is DFQATT and CDR2 is SNEGSKA (reference sequence). V lost 6 bases and J lost 6; bases outside the gene matches: 13. There are 15 residues in the CDR3. This clonotype occurred many times. Its antigen remains unknown. Study-level findings and limits: VDJdb matching, biased toward anti-spike CD8 responses, missed private and CD4 specificities.

J is TRBJ1-3 and V is TRBV20-1; 8 positions agree with TRBD1. This specimen was whole blood, taken at baseline. The sequence derives from an adult who was a healthcare worker with PCR-confirmed SARS-CoV-2 infection or an uninfected control (not recorded which). In DNA form, the CDR3 reads TGCAGTGCACCCGGACAGGGAACGGTGGAAAACACCATATATTTT. Protein sequence: CSAPGQGTVENTIYF.